Sequencing of this T cell receptor (beta chain) was carried out in a study of CD8 T cells in Susac syndrome. Study-wide results and limits: Clonal expansion was missing from Susac syndrome CD4+ T cell repertoires.

This CDR3 contains 20 residues. Germline assignment: CDR1 LGHDT and CDR2 YNNKEL (reference sequence). The V gene lost 0 bases and the J gene lost 4 bases, with 27 bases spanning the gap. RNA in amounts of about 0.5 to 1 ug was reverse transcribed with random hexamers. One entry per CDR3 protein, called by TCRdb with MiXCR from the immunoSEQ multiplex PCR reads. Of some 190,000 distinct CDR3 sequences detected, about 95% appear once; the ten largest clones hold approximately 0.15%. As regards this clonotype: The antigen is unknown.

This TCR derives from a human donor with Susac syndrome. Sequenced input: CD4+ T cells from PBMCs. This rearrangement joins TRBV3-1 to TRBJ2-5; D gene ambiguous. CDR3 in amino acids: CASSQDFESALVQQGETQYF. The CDR3 nucleotides read TGTGCCAGCAGCCAAGATTTTGAATCGGCGCTGGTACAGCAAGGAGAGACCCAGTACTTC.